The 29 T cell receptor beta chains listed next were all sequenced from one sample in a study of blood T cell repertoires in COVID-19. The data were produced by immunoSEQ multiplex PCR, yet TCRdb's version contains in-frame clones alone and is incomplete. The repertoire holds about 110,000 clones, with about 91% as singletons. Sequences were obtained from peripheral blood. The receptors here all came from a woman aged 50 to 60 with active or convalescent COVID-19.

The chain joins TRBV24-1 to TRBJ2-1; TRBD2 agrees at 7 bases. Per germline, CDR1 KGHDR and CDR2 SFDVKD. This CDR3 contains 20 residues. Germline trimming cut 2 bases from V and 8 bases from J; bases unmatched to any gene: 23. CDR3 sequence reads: CATSDSREIPRLAGNYEQFF. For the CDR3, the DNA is TGTGCCACCAGTGATTCGAGAGAGATCCCTCGACTAGCAGGTAACTATGAGCAGTTCTTC.

CDR3 region: CASRELTSGLAGGVDTQYF. CDR3 DNA: TGTGCCAGCAGAGAACTAACTTCGGGACTAGCGGGAGGAGTGGATACGCAGTATTTT. The V call is TRBV7-6, the J call TRBJ2-3, with 15 positions matching TRBD2. Germline loops: CDR1 SGHVS, CDR2 FNYEAQ. This CDR3 spans 19 amino acids. V lost 6 bases and J lost 6; bases outside the gene matches: 16.

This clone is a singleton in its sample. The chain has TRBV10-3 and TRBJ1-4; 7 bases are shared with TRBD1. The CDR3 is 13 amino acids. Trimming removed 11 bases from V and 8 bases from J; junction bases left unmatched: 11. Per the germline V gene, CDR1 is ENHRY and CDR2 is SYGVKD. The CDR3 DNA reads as TGTGCCGCCGGACAGGTCGACGGAGAAAAACTGTTTTTT. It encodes CAAGQVDGEKLFF.

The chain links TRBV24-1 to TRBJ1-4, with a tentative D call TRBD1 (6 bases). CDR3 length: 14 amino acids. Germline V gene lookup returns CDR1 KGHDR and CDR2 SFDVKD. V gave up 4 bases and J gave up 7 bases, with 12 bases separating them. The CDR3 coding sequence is TGTGCCACCAGTGACACAGGGTTGGGTGAAAAACTGTTTTTT. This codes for CATSDTGLGEKLFF.

The DNA of the CDR3 is TGTGCCAGTAGCCCAGGGTGGGAGGGGGTTCAGTACTTC. It yields the protein CASSPGWEGVQYF. The genes are TRBV19 and TRBJ2-4, with D perhaps TRBD2 (7 bases). The CDR3 loop spans 13 amino acids. Germline V gene sequence: CDR1 LNHDA, CDR2 SQIVND (reference sequence). V gave up 6 bases and J gave up 11 bases, with 17 bases separating them.

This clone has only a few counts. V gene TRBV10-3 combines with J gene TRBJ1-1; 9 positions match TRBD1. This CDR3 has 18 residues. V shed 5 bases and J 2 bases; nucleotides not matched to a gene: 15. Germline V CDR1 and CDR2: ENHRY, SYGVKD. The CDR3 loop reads CAISPYDSGTGRNTEAFF. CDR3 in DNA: TGTGCCATCAGTCCCTACGATTCCGGGACAGGGAGAAACACTGAAGCTTTCTTT.

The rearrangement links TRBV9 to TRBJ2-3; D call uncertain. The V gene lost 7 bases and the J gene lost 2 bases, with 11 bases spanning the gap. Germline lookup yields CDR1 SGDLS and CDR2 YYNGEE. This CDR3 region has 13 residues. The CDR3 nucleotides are TGTGCCAGCTGTAGTAGCCCCACAGATACGCAGTATTTT. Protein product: CASCSSPTDTQYF. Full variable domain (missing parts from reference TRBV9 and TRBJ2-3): DSGVTQTPKHLITATGQRVTLRCSPRSGDLSVYWYQQSLDQGLQFLIQYYNGEERAKGNILERFSAQQFPDLHSELNLSSLELGDSALYFCASCSSPTDTQYFGPGTRLTVL.

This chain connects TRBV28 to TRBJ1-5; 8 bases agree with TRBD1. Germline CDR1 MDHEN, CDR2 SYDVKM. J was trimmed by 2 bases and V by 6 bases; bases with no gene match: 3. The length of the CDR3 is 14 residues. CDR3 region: CASRNRGGNQPQHF. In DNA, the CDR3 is TGTGCCAGCAGGAACAGGGGGGGCAATCAGCCCCAGCATTTT.

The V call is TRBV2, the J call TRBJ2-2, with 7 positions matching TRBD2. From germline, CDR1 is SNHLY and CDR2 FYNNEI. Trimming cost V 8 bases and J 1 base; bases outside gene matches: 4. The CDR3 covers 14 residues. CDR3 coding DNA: TGTGCCAGCGGGCTAGCGGTGAACACCGGGGAGCTGTTTTTT. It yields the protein CASGLAVNTGELFF.

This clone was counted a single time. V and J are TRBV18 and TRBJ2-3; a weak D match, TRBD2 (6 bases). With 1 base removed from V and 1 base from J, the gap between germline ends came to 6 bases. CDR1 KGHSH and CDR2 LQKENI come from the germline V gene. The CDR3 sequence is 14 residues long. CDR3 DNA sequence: TGTGCCAGCTCACCACGGAGGGGCACAGATACGCAGTATTTT. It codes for CASSPRRGTDTQYF. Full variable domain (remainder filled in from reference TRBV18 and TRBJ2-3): NAGVMQNPRHLVRRRGQEARLRCSPMKGHSHVYWYRQLPEEGLKFMVYLQKENIIDESGMPKERFSAEFPKEGPSILRIQQVVRGDSAAYFCASSPRRGTDTQYFGPGTRLTVL.

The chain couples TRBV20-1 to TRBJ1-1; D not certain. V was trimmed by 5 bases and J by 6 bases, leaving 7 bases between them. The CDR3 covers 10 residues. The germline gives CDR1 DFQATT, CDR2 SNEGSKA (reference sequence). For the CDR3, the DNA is TGCAGTGCTTGGAGGGCTGAAGCTTTCTTT. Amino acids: CSAWRAEAFF.

CDR3 residues: CASSLLAAGYNEQFF. The CDR3 DNA reads as TGTGCCAGCAGCTTATTAGCGGCCGGATACAATGAGCAGTTCTTC. The chain couples TRBV7-8 to TRBJ2-1; tentatively, D is TRBD2 (6 bases). The V gene lost 2 bases and the J gene lost 4 bases, with 12 bases spanning the gap. CDR1 is SGHVS, CDR2 FQNEAQ, per germline. The CDR3 length is 15 residues.

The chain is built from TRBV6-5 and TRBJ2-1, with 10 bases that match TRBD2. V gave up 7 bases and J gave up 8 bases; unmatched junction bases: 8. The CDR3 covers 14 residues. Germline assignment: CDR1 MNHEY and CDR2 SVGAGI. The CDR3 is CASKVPSGSHEQFF. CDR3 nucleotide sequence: TGTGCCAGCAAAGTTCCTAGCGGGAGCCATGAGCAGTTCTTC.

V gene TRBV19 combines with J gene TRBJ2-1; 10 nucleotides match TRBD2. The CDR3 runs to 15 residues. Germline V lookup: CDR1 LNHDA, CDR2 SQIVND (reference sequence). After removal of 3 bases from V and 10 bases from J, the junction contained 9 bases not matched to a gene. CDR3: CASSIELAGLGEQFF. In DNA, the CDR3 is TGTGCCAGTAGTATTGAACTAGCGGGATTGGGGGAGCAGTTCTTC.

Here the CDR3 reads CASSIYRGGFNSNQPQHF. The CDR3, as DNA: TGTGCCAGTAGTATTTACAGGGGTGGATTCAATAGCAATCAGCCCCAGCATTTT. V is TRBV19 and J is TRBJ1-5; 7 bases match TRBD1. The V gene's germline CDR1 is LNHDA and CDR2 SQIVND (reference sequence). The CDR3 has 18 amino acids. J gave up 0 bases and V 3 bases, and 11 bases lay outside the gene matches.

The DNA of the CDR3 is TGTGCCAGCAGTTACGGAGATACGCAGTATTTT. Residues: CASSYGDTQYF. The chain combines TRBV27 with TRBJ2-3; no firm D call. Germline lookup yields CDR1 MNHEY and CDR2 SMNVEV (reference sequence). Trimming took 4 bases from V and 5 from J, leaving 4 bases between them. CDR3 length: 11 amino acids.

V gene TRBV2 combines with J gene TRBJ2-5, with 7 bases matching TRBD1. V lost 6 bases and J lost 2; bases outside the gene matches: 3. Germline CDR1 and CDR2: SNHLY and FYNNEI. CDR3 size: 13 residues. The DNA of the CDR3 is TGTGCCAGCAGACGACAGGGTCAAGAGACCCAGTACTTC. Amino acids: CASRRQGQETQYF.

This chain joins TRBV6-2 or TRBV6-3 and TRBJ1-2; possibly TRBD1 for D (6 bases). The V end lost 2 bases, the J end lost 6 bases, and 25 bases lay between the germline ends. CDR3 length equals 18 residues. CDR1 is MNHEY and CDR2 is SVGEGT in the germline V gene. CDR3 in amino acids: CASSYPSEGGEKEDGYTF. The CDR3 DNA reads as TGTGCCAGCAGTTACCCCTCCGAGGGGGGGGAAAAGGAGGATGGCTACACCTTC.

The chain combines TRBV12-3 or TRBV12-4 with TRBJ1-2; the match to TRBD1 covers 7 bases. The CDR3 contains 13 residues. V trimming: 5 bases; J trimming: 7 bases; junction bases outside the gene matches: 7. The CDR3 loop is CASSITTGIGYTF. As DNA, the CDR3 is TGTGCCAGCAGTATCACGACAGGGATTGGCTACACCTTC.

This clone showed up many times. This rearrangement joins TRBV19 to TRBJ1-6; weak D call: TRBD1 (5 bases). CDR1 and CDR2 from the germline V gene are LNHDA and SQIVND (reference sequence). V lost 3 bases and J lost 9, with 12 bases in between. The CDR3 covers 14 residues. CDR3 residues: CASSISGRSSPLHF. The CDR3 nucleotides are TGTGCCAGTAGTATTTCAGGGAGGAGTTCACCCCTCCACTTT. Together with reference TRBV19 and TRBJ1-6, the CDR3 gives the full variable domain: DGGITQSPKYLFRKEGQNVTLSCEQNLNHDAMYWYRQDPGQGLRLIYYSQIVNDFQKGDIAEGYSVSREKKESFPLTVTSAQKNPTAFYLCASSISGRSSPLHFGNGTRLTVT.

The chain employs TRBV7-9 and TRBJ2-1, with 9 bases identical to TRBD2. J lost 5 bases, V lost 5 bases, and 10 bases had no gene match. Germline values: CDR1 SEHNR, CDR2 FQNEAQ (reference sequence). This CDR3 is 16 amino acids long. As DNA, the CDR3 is TGTGCCAGCAGCCCTGGAGGACTAGCGCAAAACAATGAGCAGTTCTTC. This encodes CASSPGGLAQNNEQFF.

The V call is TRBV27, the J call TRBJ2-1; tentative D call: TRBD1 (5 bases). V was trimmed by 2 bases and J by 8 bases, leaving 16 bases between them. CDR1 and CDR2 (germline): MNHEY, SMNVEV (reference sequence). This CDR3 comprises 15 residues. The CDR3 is CASSLLRAKVDEQFF. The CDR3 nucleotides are TGTGCCAGCAGTTTACTCAGGGCTAAAGTCGATGAGCAGTTCTTC.

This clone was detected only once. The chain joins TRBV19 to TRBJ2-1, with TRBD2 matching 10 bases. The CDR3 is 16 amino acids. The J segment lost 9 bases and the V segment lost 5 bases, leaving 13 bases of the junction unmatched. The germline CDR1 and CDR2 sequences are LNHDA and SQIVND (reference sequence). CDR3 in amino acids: CASSGYSGRPAAEQFF. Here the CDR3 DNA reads TGTGCCAGTAGTGGATATAGCGGGAGGCCTGCCGCTGAGCAGTTCTTC. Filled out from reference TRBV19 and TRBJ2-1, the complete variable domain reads DGGITQSPKYLFRKEGQNVTLSCEQNLNHDAMYWYRQDPGQGLRLIYYSQIVNDFQKGDIAEGYSVSREKKESFPLTVTSAQKNPTAFYLCASSGYSGRPAAEQFFGPGTRLTVL.

The chain's CDR3 is CSVATGLSHSGNTIYF. CDR3 sequence (DNA): TGCAGCGTCGCGACAGGCCTATCGCACTCTGGAAACACCATATATTTT. The chain combines TRBV29-1 with TRBJ1-3, with TRBD1 as a possible D gene (6 bases). Germline CDR1 SQVTM, CDR2 ANQGSEA. Trimming stripped 6 bases from V and 0 bases from J, with 18 bases between. The length of the CDR3 is 16 residues. The whole variable domain, filled in from reference TRBV29-1 and TRBJ1-3, reads SAVISQKPSRDICQRGTSLTIQCQVDSQVTMMFWYRQQPGQSLTLIATANQGSEATYESGFVIDKFPISRPNLTFSTLTVSNMSPEDSSIYLCSVATGLSHSGNTIYFGEGSWLTVV.

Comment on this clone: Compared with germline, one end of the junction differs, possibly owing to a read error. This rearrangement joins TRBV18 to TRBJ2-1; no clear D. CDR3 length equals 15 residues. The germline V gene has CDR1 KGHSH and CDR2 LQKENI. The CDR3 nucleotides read TGTGCCAGCCCACCACCAAGTAGCTCCTACAATGAGCAGTTCTTC. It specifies CASPPPSSSYNEQFF.

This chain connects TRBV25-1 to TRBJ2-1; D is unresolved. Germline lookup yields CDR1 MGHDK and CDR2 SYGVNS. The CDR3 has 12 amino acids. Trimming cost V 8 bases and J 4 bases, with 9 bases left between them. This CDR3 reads CASALEYNEQFF. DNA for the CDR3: TGTGCCAGCGCGCTAGAGTACAATGAGCAGTTCTTC.

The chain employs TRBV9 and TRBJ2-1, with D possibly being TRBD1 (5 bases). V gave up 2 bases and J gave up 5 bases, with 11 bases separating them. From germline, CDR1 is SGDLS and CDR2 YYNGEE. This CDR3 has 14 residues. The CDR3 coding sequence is TGTGCCAGCAGCGTGGGGCCGGTCAACAATGAGCAGTTCTTC. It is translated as CASSVGPVNNEQFF.

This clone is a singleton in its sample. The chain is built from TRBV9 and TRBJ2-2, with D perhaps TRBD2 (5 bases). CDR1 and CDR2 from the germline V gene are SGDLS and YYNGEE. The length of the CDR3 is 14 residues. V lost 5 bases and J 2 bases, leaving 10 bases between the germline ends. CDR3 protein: CASSPAVNTGELFF. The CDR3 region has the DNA TGTGCCAGCAGTCCAGCGGTAAACACCGGGGAGCTGTTTTTT.

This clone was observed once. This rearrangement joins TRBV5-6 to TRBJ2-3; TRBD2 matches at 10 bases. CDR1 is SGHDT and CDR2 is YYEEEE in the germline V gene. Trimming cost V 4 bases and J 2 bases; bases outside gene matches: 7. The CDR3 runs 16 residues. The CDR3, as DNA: TGTGCCAGCAGCCGGCGGGGACTAGCGAACACAGATACGCAGTATTTT. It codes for CASSRRGLANTDTQYF.